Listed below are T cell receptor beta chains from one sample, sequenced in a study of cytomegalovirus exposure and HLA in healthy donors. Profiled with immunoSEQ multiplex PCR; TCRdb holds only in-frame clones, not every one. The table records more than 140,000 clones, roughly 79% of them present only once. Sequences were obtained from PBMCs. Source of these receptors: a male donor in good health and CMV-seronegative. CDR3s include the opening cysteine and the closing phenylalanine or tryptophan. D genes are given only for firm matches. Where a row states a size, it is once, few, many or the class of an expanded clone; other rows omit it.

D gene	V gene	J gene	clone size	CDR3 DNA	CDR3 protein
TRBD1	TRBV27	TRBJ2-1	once	TGTGCCAGCAGTTTTCTGCGTCGGGGACAGGGGGCAAATGAGCAGTTCTTC	CASSFLRRGQGANEQFF
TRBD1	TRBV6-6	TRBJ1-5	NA	TGTGCCAGCAGCACCGGGACAGGGGGCAATCAGCCCCAGCATTTT	CASSTGTGGNQPQHF
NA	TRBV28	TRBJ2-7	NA	TGTGCCAGCAGCTCGAACGTGATCGGGTACGAGCAGTACTTC	CASSSNVIGYEQYF
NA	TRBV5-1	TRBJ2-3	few	TGCGCCAGCAGCTGGCAGACTAGCACAGATACGCAGTATTTT	CASSWQTSTDTQYF
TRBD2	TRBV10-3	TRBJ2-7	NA	TGTGCCATCAGTGAGCCCGGGACCGGGGGGTCCTACGAGCAGTACTTC	CAISEPGTGGSYEQYF
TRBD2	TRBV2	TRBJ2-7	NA	TGTGCCAGCAGAGCTGGGACTAGCGGGGGGGCCTATGCTTACGAGCAGTACTTC	CASRAGTSGGAYAYEQYF
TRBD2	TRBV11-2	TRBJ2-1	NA	TGTGCCAGCAGCTCCCCGACTAGCGGTCTATACAATGAGCAGTTCTTC	CASSSPTSGLYNEQFF
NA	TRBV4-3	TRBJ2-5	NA	TGCGCCAGCAGCCAAGCGGGTCGGATTGAAGAGACCCAGTACTTC	CASSQAGRIEETQYF
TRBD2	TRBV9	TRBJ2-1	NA	TGTGCCAGTAACCTCGGGGGGGGGTCGAACAATGAGCAGTTCTTC	CASNLGGGSNNEQFF
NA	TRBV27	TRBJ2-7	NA	TGTGCCAGCAGCAGCGGGACAAACCCCTACGAGCAGTACTTC	CASSSGTNPYEQYF
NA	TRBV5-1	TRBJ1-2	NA	TGCGCCAGCAGCTTGACTCCTTGGGCAGTTGGCTACACCTTC	CASSLTPWAVGYTF